The next 15 T cell receptor beta chains were all read from a single sample in a study of regulatory T cells in long-lasting Graves disease. Time point noted: newly diagnosed GD, antithyroid drugs for less than 3 months. There was RNA extracted from PBMCs, and the TCR library was made from it. According to the study, TCR beta libraries were built with iRepertoire HTBI primers and CDR3-region Arm-PCR. From the multiplex PCR reads, TCRdb called clonotypes with MiXCR, one entry per CDR3 protein. This table has about 520,000 distinct CDR3 sequences, around 12% appearing once. The data were also submitted as part of a second study, on T cells in Graves' hyperthyroidism and ophthalmopathy.

Sequencing used peripheral blood mononuclear cells (PBMCs), obtained at new diagnosis, from a patient treated with antithyroid drugs. These receptors were taken from a woman aged 25 to 39 with Graves disease.

The sample holds many counts of this clonotype. This CDR3 reads CATSDSGTYSNQPQHF. In nucleotides, the CDR3 is TGTGCCACCAGTGATTCGGGGACTTATAGCAATCAGCCCCAGCATTTT. The chain joins TRBV24-1 to TRBJ1-5; possibly TRBD1 for D (5 bases). Trimming cost V 2 bases and J 0 bases, with 10 bases left between them. CDR1 KGHDR and CDR2 SFDVKD come from the germline V gene. CDR3 length: 16 residues.

There are many counts of this clonotype. This chain uses TRBV7-9 with TRBJ2-1; D tentatively fits TRBD1 or TRBD2 (5 bases each). CDR1 is SEHNR and CDR2 is FQNEAQ in the germline V gene (reference sequence). This CDR3 spans 14 amino acids. V was clipped by 5 bases and J by 12 bases, with 20 bases between them. CDR3 region: CASSPGPPRYRQFF. The CDR3 coding sequence is TGTGCCAGCAGCCCGGGACCGCCTCGTTATCGGCAGTTCTTC.

This clonotype turned up a few times. The J gene is TRBJ2-7, the V gene TRBV19; TRBD1 or TRBD2 may be the D gene (5 bases each). V shed 5 bases and J shed 0 bases, with 14 bases lying between them. Germline values: CDR1 LNHDA, CDR2 SQIVND (reference sequence). This CDR3 region has 15 residues. CDR3 loop: CASSLGRAGSYEQYF. The CDR3 region has the DNA TGTGCCAGTAGTTTGGGGCGCGCGGGCTCCTACGAGCAGTACTTC.

This clonotype was seen only a few times. The conserved phenylalanine or tryptophan normally closing the CDR3 is absent here, so this likely arose from a read error. The chain uses TRBV12-3 or TRBV12-4 and TRBJ1-1, with D possibly being TRBD1 (5 bases). There are 13 residues in the CDR3. V gave up 1 base and J gave up 6 bases, with 9 bases separating them. The CDR3 region is CASSLVQGPEAFL. The CDR3 region has the DNA TGTGCCAGCAGTTTAGTTCAGGGACCTGAAGCTTTCCTT.

This clonotype was observed many times. The chain's CDR3 is CASSSNTGLETQYF. The DNA for the CDR3 is TGTGCCAGCAGCTCAAACACGGGATTGGAGACCCAGTACTTC. V usage is TRBV7-9 and J usage is TRBJ2-5, with D perhaps matching TRBD2 (5 bases). The CDR3 runs to 14 residues. V lost 4 bases and J 5 bases, leaving 14 bases between the germline ends. In germline, CDR1 is SEHNR, CDR2 FQNEAQ (reference sequence).

This chain joins TRBV6-9 and TRBJ2-1; 9 bases agree with TRBD2. CDR3 length: 15 amino acids. V gave up 2 bases and J gave up 3 bases; unmatched junction bases: 2. Germline V gene sequence: CDR1 MNHGY, CDR2 SVAAGI. This chain's CDR3 is CASSYMREGYNEQFF. The CDR3 bases are TGTGCCAGCAGTTATATGCGGGAGGGCTACAATGAGCAGTTCTTC.

As to this clonotype: A clone one base away is much larger, so this may be a read error. The CDR3 nucleotides read TGTGCCAGCAGCTTAGAAGGACAGGTCTCTGGAAACACCATATCTTTT. This translates into CASSLEGQVSGNTISF. The chain couples TRBV11-2 to TRBJ1-3, with 7 positions matching TRBD1. Germline V gives CDR1 SGHAT, CDR2 FQNNGV. CDR3 length equals 16 residues.

Turning to this clonotype: A much bigger clone sits one base away, suggesting this may be a read error. The V gene is TRBV11-3, the J gene TRBJ1-4; 8 bases are shared with TRBD1. This CDR3 comprises 16 residues. CDR1 and CDR2 (germline): SGHNT, YENEEA. V dropped 7 bases and J dropped 10; count of bases not matched to a gene: 17. CDR3 protein: CASISGRGRDGGKLFF. CDR3 in DNA: TGTGCCAGCATTTCGGGCAGGGGGCGGGATGGTGGAAAACTGTTTTTT.

This clonotype was seen at least ten times. This sequence joins TRBV7-2 and TRBJ1-1; D ambiguous. The germline V gene has CDR1 SGHTA and CDR2 FQGNSA. CDR3 length: 14 residues. Trimming removed 6 bases from V and 0 bases from J, with 11 bases in between. The DNA of the CDR3 is TGTGCCAGCAGTTACGGGCGGCTGAACACTGAAGCTTTCTTT. Protein: CASSYGRLNTEAFF.

This clonotype was seen many times. V usage is TRBV29-1 and J usage is TRBJ2-3; 7 positions match TRBD1. V trimming: 5 bases; J trimming: 0 bases; junction bases outside the gene matches: 5. The CDR3 has 14 amino acids. Germline V gene lookup returns CDR1 SQVTM and CDR2 ANQGSEA. The CDR3 here is CSVLGQRSTDTQYF. CDR3 DNA sequence: TGCAGCGTTCTGGGACAGAGGAGCACAGATACGCAGTATTTT.

This clonotype came up many times. V is TRBV20-1 and J is TRBJ2-7, with 9 nucleotides matching TRBD2. Germline loops: CDR1 DFQATT, CDR2 SNEGSKA (reference sequence). The CDR3 has 13 residues. V lost 4 bases to trimming and J lost 8 bases; unmatched junction nucleotides: 9. The CDR3: CSAKANLAGKQYF. DNA of the CDR3: TGCAGTGCTAAGGCAAACCTAGCGGGAAAGCAGTACTTC.

At least ten counts were recorded for this clonotype. V usage is TRBV6-4 and J usage is TRBJ2-2, with 12 bases that match TRBD2. CDR3 length: 17 amino acids. Germline V gene sequence: CDR1 MRHNA, CDR2 SNTAGT. The V and J ends lost 5 bases and 3 bases, in that order; junction bases with no gene match: 7. CDR3 sequence (DNA): TGTGCCAGCAGTCCGACTAGCGGGAGTGTAGACACCGGGGAGCTGTTTTTT. Protein sequence: CASSPTSGSVDTGELFF.

Many counts were recorded for this clonotype. The chain combines TRBV28 with TRBJ2-5, with D unclear. CDR1 MDHEN and CDR2 SYDVKM come from the germline V gene. Trimming removed 5 bases from V and 5 bases from J, with 6 bases in between. CDR3 length equals 11 residues. CDR3 sequence: CASSSLETQYF. Here the CDR3 DNA reads TGTGCCAGCAGTAGCCTTGAGACCCAGTACTTC.

The gene calls are TRBV18 and TRBJ2-5; possibly TRBD2 for D (5 bases). CDR1 KGHSH and CDR2 LQKENI come from the germline V gene. Trimming took 1 base from V and 3 from J, leaving 9 bases between them. This CDR3 region has 14 residues. The chain's CDR3 is CASSPLRGKETQYF. The DNA for the CDR3 is TGTGCCAGCTCACCACTTCGGGGAAAAGAGACCCAGTACTTC.

This clonotype has more than one count but fewer than ten. The V call is TRBV6-2 or TRBV6-3, the J call TRBJ1-5; TRBD1 aligns across 7 bases. The CDR3 extends over 13 amino acids. The germline gives CDR1 MNHEY, CDR2 SVGEGT. J was trimmed by 7 bases and V by 2 bases; bases with no gene match: 2. The CDR3 is CASSYQGEQPQHF. The CDR3, as DNA: TGTGCCAGCAGTTACCAGGGGGAACAGCCCCAGCATTTT.